What follows is one TCR beta chain and its context. Its antigen is unknown. Assay used: immunoSEQ multiplex PCR; TCRdb lists only in-frame clones, some missing. Here the sample spans about 56,000 clones, approximately 80% being singletons. This entry belongs to a study of T cell responses to AZD1222 COVID-19 vaccine. Study results and caveats: Among spike-specific TCRs, nearly half reportedly target unmutated variant regions. After two AZD1222 doses, spike-specific TCR breadth and depth rose versus day 0. Most donors were white British, females outnumbered males, and clonal diversity was possibly underestimated.

The study pooled second doses at about 4 or about 12 weeks. The germline V and J ends were trimmed by 2 bases and 1 base, with 6 bases remaining between them. Germline loops: CDR1 KGHSH, CDR2 LQKENI. The CDR3 is made up of 14 amino acids. This chain joins TRBV18 and TRBJ1-5, with unresolved D. This receptor was identified in an adult who received the AZD1222 COVID-19 vaccine. Sequences were derived from peripheral blood, sampled 28 days after the second AZD1222 dose. CDR3 region: CASSPYISNQPQHF. The CDR3 DNA sequence: TGTGCCAGCTCACCATATATAAGCAATCAGCCCCAGCATTTT.